Listed here is a single T cell receptor beta chain. No antigen is known for it. Trimming shortened V by 6 bases and J by 3 bases, and 12 bases separated the two germline ends. There are 13 residues in the CDR3. Germline V gives CDR1 MNHNY, CDR2 SVGAGI (reference sequence). The data were obtained in a study of early T cells in non-severe SARS-CoV-2 infection. Study information: The sequenced material was bulk RNA from unsorted whole blood, and its chains were unpaired. Study conclusions and caveats: Clonotype matching in VDJdb favored anti-spike CD8 responses and did not capture private and CD4 specificities.

Individual cDNA molecules each received unique molecular identifiers attached to them. Each CDR3 protein gets one entry after TCRdb re-called the 5' RACE reads with MiXCR. The sample holds about 100,000 distinct CDR3 sequences, roughly an eighth seen once. The receptor was isolated from an adult who was a healthcare worker with PCR-confirmed SARS-CoV-2 infection or an uninfected control (not recorded which). The chain couples TRBV6-6 to TRBJ2-7; D is possibly TRBD1 (6 bases). The sequenced material came from whole blood. CDR3 sequence reads: CASSPPTGYEQYF. CDR3 sequence (DNA): TGTGCCAGCAGCCCCCCGACAGGCTACGAGCAGTACTTC.